The 3 T cell receptor beta chains below all came from one sample that was sequenced in a study of blood T cell repertoires in COVID-19. The data were produced by immunoSEQ multiplex PCR, yet TCRdb's version contains in-frame clones alone and is incomplete. The sample includes about 210,000 clones, roughly nine tenths of them seen just once. Sequenced material: peripheral blood. The receptor source for this set is a man aged 30 to 39 with acute or convalescent COVID-19.

J is TRBJ1-1 and V is TRBV27; D is unresolved. This CDR3 is built from 13 residues. Trimming took 6 bases from V and 4 from J, leaving 12 bases between them. Per the germline V gene, CDR1 is MNHEY and CDR2 is SMNVEV (reference sequence). CDR3 residues: CASRPADPTEAFF. The CDR3 bases are TGTGCCAGCAGACCCGCGGATCCCACTGAAGCTTTCTTT.

The chain has TRBV7-9 and TRBJ1-1; weak D call: TRBD1 (6 bases). The CDR3 contains 14 residues. Deletions cut 1 base from V and 4 bases from J, with 10 bases between. Germline CDR1 SEHNR, CDR2 FQNEAQ (reference sequence). The CDR3 spells CASSLEGGATEAFF. In nucleotides, the CDR3 is TGTGCCAGCAGCTTAGAAGGGGGGGCCACTGAAGCTTTCTTT.

V is TRBV10-2 and J is TRBJ2-1; the D gene is possibly TRBD2 (6 bases). This CDR3 comprises 12 residues. The germline V gene has CDR1 WSHSY and CDR2 SAAADI. Trimming shortened V by 9 bases and J by 8 bases, and 14 bases separated the two germline ends. DNA for the CDR3: TGCGCCAGTAGACTAGGGAGAGATGAGCAGTTCTTC. This codes for CASRLGRDEQFF.